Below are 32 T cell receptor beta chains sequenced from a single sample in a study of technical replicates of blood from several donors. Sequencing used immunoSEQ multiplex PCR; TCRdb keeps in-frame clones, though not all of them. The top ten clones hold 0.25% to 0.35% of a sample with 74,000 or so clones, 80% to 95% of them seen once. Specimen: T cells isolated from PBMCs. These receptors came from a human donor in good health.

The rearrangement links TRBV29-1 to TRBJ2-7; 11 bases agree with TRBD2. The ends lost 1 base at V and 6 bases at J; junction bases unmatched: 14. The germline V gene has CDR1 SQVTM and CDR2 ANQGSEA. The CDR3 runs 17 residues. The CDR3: CSVEVSLLSGRAGEQYF. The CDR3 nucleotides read TGCAGCGTTGAAGTTTCCCTTCTTAGCGGGAGGGCCGGCGAGCAGTACTTC.

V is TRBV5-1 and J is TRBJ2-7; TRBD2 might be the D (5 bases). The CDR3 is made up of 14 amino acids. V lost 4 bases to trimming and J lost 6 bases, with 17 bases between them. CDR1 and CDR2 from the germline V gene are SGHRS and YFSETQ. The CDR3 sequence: CASSALLVTSEQYF. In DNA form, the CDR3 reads TGCGCCAGCAGCGCACTTTTAGTTACTAGCGAGCAGTACTTC. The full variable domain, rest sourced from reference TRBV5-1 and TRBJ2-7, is KAGVTQTPRYLIKTRGQQVTLSCSPISGHRSVSWYQQTPGQGLQFLFEYFSETQRNKGNFPGRFSGRQFSNSRSEMNVSTLELGDSALYLCASSALLVTSEQYFGPGTRLTVT.

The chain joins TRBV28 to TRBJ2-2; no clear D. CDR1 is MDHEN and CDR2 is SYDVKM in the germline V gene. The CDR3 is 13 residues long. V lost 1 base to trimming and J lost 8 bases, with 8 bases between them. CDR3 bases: TGTGCCAGCAGTTTATCACTCATAGGGGAGCTGTTTTTT. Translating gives CASSLSLIGELFF.

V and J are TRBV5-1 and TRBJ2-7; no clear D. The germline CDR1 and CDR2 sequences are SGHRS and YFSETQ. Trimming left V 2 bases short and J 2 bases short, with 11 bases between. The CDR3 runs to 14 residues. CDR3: CASSFPESPYEQYF. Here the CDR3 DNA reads TGCGCCAGCAGCTTCCCGGAGAGCCCCTACGAGCAGTACTTC.

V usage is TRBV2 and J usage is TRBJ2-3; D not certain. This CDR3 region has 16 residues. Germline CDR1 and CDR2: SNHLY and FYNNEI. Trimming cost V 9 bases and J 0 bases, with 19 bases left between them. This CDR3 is CARSHSPTSSTDTQYF. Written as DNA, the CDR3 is TGTGCCAGATCACATTCTCCCACCTCTAGCACAGATACGCAGTATTTT.

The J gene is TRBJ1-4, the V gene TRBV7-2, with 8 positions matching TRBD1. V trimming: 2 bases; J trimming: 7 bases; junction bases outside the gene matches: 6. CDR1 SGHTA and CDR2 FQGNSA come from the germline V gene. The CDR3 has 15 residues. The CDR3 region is CASSLPSDRAEKLFF. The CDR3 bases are TGTGCCAGCAGCTTACCCTCGGACAGGGCTGAAAAACTGTTTTTT.

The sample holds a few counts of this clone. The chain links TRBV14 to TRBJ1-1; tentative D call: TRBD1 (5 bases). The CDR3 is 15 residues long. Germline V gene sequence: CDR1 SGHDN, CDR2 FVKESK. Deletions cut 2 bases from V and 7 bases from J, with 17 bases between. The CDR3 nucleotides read TGTGCCAGCAGCCAAAGGGTAGGACACCTATTTGAAGCTTTCTTT. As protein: CASSQRVGHLFEAFF.

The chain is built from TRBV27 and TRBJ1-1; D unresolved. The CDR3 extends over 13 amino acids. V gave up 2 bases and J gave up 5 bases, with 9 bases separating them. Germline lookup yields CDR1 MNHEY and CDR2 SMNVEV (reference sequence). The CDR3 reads CASSLDWRTEAFF. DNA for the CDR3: TGTGCCAGCAGTTTAGATTGGAGAACTGAAGCTTTCTTT.

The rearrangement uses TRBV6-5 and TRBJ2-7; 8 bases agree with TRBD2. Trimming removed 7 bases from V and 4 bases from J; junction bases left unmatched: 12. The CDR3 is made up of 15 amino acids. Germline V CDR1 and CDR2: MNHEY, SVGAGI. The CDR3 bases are TGTGCCAGCACCCCCCACGGGGGGGCAATGTACGAGCAGTACTTC. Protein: CASTPHGGAMYEQYF.

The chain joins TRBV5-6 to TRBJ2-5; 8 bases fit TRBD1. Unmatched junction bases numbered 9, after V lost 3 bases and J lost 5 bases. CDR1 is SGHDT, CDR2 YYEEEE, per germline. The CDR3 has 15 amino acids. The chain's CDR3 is CASSSRTGYGETQYF. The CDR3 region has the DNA TGTGCCAGCAGCTCCCGGACAGGGTATGGGGAGACCCAGTACTTC.

The CDR3 reads CASSLAVSSGGSNEQFF. The CDR3 bases are TGCGCCAGCAGCTTGGCGGTCTCTAGCGGGGGGAGTAATGAGCAGTTCTTC. J is TRBJ2-1 and V is TRBV5-1; 11 bases are a match to TRBD2. The germline CDR1 and CDR2 sequences are SGHRS and YFSETQ. With V trimmed by 0 bases and J by 7 bases, 9 bases remained unmatched. The CDR3 is made up of 17 amino acids.

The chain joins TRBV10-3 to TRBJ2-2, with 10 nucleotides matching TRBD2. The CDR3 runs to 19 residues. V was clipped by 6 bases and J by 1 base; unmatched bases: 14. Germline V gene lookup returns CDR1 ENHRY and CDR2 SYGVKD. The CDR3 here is CAIRDGTASGRGNTGELFF. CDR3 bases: TGTGCCATCAGAGATGGGACAGCAAGCGGGAGGGGGAACACCGGGGAGCTGTTTTTT.

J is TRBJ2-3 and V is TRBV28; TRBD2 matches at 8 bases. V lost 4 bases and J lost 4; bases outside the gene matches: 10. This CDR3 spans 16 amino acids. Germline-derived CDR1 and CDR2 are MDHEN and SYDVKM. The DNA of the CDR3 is TGTGCCAGCAGTTCCATTAGCGGGATAGGTGCAGATACGCAGTATTTT. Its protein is CASSSISGIGADTQYF.

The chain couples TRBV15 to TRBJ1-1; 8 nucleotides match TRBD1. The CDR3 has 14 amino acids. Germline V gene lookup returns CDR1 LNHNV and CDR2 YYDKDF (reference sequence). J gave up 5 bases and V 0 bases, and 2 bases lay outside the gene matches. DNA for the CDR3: TGTGCCACCAGCAGAGATCAGGGGGCAACTGAAGCTTTCTTT. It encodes CATSRDQGATEAFF. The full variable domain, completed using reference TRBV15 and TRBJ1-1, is DAMVIQNPRYQVTQFGKPVTLSCSQTLNHNVMYWYQQKSSQAPKLLFHYYDKDFNNEADTPDNFQSRRPNTSFCFLDIRSPGLGDTAMYLCATSRDQGATEAFFGQGTRLTVV.

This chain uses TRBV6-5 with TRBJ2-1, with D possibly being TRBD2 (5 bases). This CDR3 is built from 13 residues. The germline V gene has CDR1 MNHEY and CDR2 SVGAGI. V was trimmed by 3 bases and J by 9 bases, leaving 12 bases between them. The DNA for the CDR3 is TGTGCCAGCAGTTATCAGGTGGCGGGTGAGCAGTTCTTC. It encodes CASSYQVAGEQFF.

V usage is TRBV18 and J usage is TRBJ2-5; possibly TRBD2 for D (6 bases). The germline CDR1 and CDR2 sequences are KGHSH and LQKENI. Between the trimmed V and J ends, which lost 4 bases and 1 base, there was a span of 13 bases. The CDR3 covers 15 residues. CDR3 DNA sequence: TGTGCCAGCTCACGGACTTGGGACTCCCAAGAGACCCAGTACTTC. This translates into CASSRTWDSQETQYF.

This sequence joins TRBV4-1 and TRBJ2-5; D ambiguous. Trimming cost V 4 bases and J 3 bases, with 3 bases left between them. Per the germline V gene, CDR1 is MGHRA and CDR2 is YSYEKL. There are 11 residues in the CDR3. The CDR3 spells CASSLEETQYF. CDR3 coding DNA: TGCGCCAGCAGCCTCGAAGAGACCCAGTACTTC.

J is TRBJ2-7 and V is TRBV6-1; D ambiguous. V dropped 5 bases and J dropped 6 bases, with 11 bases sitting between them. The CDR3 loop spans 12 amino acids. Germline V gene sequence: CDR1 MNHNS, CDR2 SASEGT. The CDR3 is CASSSRALEQYF. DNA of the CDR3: TGTGCCAGCAGTTCACGAGCCCTCGAGCAGTACTTC.

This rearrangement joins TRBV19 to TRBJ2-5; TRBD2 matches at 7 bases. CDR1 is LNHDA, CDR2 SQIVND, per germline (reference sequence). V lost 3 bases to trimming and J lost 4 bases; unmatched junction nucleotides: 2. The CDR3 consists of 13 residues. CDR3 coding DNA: TGTGCCAGTAGTATCTCGGGGGGAGAGACCCAGTACTTC. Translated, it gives CASSISGGETQYF.

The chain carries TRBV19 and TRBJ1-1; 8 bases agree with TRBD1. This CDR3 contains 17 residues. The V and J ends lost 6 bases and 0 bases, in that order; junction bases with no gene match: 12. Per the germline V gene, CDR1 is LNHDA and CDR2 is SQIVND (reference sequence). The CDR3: CASRADRADSMNTEAFF. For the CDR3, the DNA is TGTGCCAGTAGGGCGGACAGGGCTGACAGTATGAACACTGAAGCTTTCTTT.

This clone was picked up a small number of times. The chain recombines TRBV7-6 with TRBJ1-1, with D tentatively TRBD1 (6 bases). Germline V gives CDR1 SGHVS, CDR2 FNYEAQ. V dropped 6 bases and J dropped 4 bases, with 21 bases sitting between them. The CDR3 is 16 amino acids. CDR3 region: CASSQKTGYGVTEAFF. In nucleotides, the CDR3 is TGTGCCAGCAGTCAGAAAACAGGGTATGGTGTCACTGAAGCTTTCTTT.

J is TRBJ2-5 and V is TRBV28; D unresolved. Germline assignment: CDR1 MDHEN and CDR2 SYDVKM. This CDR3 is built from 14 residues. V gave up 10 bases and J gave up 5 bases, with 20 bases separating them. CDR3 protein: CANTRDSSRETQYF. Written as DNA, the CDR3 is TGTGCCAACACCCGAGACTCCTCCCGGGAGACCCAGTACTTC.

The CDR3 DNA is TGCGCCAGCAGCCCAGACAGGGTGAAACAATATGGCTACACCTTC. Its protein product is CASSPDRVKQYGYTF. The chain carries TRBV5-1 and TRBJ1-2; 7 positions agree with TRBD1. CDR1 and CDR2 from the germline V gene are SGHRS and YFSETQ. V lost 4 bases to trimming and J lost 5 bases; unmatched junction nucleotides: 11. This CDR3 comprises 15 residues.

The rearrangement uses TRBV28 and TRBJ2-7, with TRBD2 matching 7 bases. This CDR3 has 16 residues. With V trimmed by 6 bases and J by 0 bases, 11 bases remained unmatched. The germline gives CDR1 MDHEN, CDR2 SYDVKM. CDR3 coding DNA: TGTGCCAGCAGACCTGAGGGGAGCGGGGACTCCTACGAGCAGTACTTC. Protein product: CASRPEGSGDSYEQYF.

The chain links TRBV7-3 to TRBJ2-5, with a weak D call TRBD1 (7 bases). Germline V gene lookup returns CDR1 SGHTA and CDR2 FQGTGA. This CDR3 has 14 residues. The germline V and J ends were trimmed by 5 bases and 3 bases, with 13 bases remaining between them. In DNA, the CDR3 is TGTGCCAGCAGCCCAGGGGGGAACGAAGAGACCCAGTACTTC. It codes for CASSPGGNEETQYF.

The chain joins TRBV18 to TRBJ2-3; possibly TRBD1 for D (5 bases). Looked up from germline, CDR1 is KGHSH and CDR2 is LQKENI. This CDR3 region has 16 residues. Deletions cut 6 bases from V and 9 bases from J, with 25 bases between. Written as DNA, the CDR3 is TGTGCCAGCTCCCTTGGCGAAGTCAGAGTTGGGGCGACGCAGTATTTT. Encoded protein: CASSLGEVRVGATQYF.

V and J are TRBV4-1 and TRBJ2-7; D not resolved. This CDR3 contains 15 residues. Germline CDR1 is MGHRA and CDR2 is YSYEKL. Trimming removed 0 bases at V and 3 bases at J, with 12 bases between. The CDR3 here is CASSQDQIQNYEQYF. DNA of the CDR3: TGCGCCAGCAGCCAAGATCAGATCCAGAACTACGAGCAGTACTTC.

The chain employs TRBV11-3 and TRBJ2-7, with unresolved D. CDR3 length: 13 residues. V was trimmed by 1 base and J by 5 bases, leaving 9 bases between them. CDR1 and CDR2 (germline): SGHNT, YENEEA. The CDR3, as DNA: TGTGCCAGCAGCTTAGGTCTAGAAGACGAGCAGTACTTC. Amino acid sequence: CASSLGLEDEQYF.

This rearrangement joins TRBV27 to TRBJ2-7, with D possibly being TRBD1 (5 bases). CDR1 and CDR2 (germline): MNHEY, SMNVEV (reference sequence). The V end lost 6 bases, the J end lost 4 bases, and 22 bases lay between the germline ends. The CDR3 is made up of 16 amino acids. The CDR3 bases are TGTGCCAGCAGAGGCCCCGACAGTGTACCATCGTACGAGCAGTACTTC. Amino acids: CASRGPDSVPSYEQYF.

The CDR3 DNA is TGTGCCAGCAGCCGGACTAGCGGGGGGATATTCTACGAGCAGTACTTC. Translating gives CASSRTSGGIFYEQYF. The V and J genes are TRBV6-6 and TRBJ2-7, with 14 bases that match TRBD2. V dropped 6 bases and J dropped 3; count of bases not matched to a gene: 7. In germline, CDR1 is MNHNY, CDR2 SVGAGI (reference sequence). The CDR3 length is 16 residues.

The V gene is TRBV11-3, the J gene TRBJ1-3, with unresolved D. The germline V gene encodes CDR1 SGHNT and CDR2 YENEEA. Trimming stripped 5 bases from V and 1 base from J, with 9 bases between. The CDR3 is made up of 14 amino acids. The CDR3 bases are TGTGCCAGCAGCCTGGGCCAGTCTGGAAACACCATATATTTT. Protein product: CASSLGQSGNTIYF.

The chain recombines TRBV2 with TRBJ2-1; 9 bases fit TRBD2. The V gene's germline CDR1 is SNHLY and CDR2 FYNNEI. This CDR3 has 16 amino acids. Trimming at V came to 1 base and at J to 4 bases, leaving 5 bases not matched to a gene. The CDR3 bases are TGTGCCAGCAGTGAAGTAAGACTAGCGGTTTACAATGAGCAGTTCTTC. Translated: CASSEVRLAVYNEQFF.